A single sample gave rise to the 27 T cell receptor beta chains below, sequenced in a study of blood T cell repertoires in COVID-19. Clones were read by immunoSEQ multiplex PCR, and TCRdb kept only the in-frame ones, dropping some. The sample shows 90,000 to 110,000 clones, around 82% of them seen only once. Sequencing used peripheral blood. The source of these receptors is a human donor in a cohort sampled during active or convalescent COVID-19.

The chain recombines TRBV6-2 or TRBV6-3 with TRBJ1-5; D unclear. CDR1 is MNHEY and CDR2 is SVGEGT in the germline V gene. This CDR3 has 13 amino acids. V lost 1 base, J lost 4 bases, and 5 bases lay in between. The chain's CDR3 is CASSYLSNQPQHF. CDR3 DNA: TGTGCCAGCAGTTACTTGTCAAATCAGCCCCAGCATTTT.

The genes are TRBV30 and TRBJ2-3; 9 positions agree with TRBD2. The ends lost 3 bases at V and 4 bases at J; junction bases unmatched: 11. Per the germline V gene, CDR1 is GTSNPN and CDR2 is SVGIG (reference sequence). CDR3 length equals 16 residues. This CDR3 reads CAWSSWSSGISDTQYF. The CDR3 DNA reads as TGTGCCTGGAGCTCGTGGTCTAGCGGGATATCAGATACGCAGTATTTT.

This clone has at least ten counts. The chain has TRBV18 and TRBJ2-1; 9 bases match TRBD2. This CDR3 spans 14 amino acids. Germline V CDR1 and CDR2: KGHSH, LQKENI. V shed 0 bases, J shed 12 bases, and the junction held 6 bases outside the gene matches. The CDR3 coding sequence is TGTGCCAGCTCACCACCGCCTAGCGGGAATACGCAGTTCTTC. This translates into CASSPPPSGNTQFF.

V usage is TRBV6-2 or TRBV6-3 and J usage is TRBJ1-5, with TRBD1 as a possible D gene (5 bases). Between the trimmed V and J ends, which lost 5 bases and 0 bases, there was a span of 8 bases. The CDR3 runs to 14 residues. From germline, CDR1 is MNHEY and CDR2 SVGEGT. DNA of the CDR3: TGTGCCAGCAGTAGGGGTTATAGCAATCAGCCCCAGCATTTT. As protein: CASSRGYSNQPQHF.

The chain uses TRBV3-1 (or the pseudogene TRBV3-2) and TRBJ1-4; D is perhaps TRBD1 (5 bases). Deletions cut 3 bases from V and 4 bases from J, with 12 bases between. Germline V gives CDR1 LGHDT, CDR2 YNNKEL (reference sequence). This CDR3 is 15 amino acids long. The CDR3 loop is CASSQQGGHNEKLFF. Here the CDR3 DNA reads TGTGCCAGCAGCCAGCAGGGAGGCCATAATGAAAAACTGTTTTTT.

V is TRBV27 and J is TRBJ2-1; possibly TRBD2 for D (6 bases). V gave up 6 bases and J gave up 7 bases, with 19 bases separating them. The CDR3 is 15 amino acids. Germline V lookup: CDR1 MNHEY, CDR2 SMNVEV (reference sequence). The CDR3 DNA sequence: TGTGCCAGCAGGCGAGCCGGGACTTCCCTTAATGAGCAGTTCTTC. Amino acid sequence: CASRRAGTSLNEQFF.

The chain carries TRBV18 and TRBJ1-4; D is unclear. CDR3 size: 13 residues. In germline, CDR1 is KGHSH, CDR2 LQKENI. Trimming cost V 1 base and J 8 bases, with 8 bases left between them. The CDR3 sequence is CASSPRHEEKLFF. The CDR3 DNA reads TGTGCCAGCTCACCACGCCACGAGGAAAAACTGTTTTTT.

The chain combines TRBV3-1 (or the pseudogene TRBV3-2) with TRBJ2-2; 10 bases match TRBD2. V shed 1 base and J 5 bases; nucleotides not matched to a gene: 7. From germline, CDR1 is LGHDT and CDR2 YNNKEL (reference sequence). CDR3 length: 17 residues. The CDR3 DNA reads as TGTGCCAGCAGCCAAGTAACCGGGACTAGCGTTACCGGGGAGCTGTTTTTT. This codes for CASSQVTGTSVTGELFF.

This chain uses TRBV5-1 with TRBJ2-7; 7 nucleotides match TRBD1. The CDR3 covers 12 residues. Germline assignment: CDR1 SGHRS and CDR2 YFSETQ. The junction had 1 base not matched to a gene; V was cut back by 4 bases and J by 3 bases. The CDR3 coding sequence is TGCGCCAGCAGCCGACAGGGCTACGAGCAGTACTTC. It is translated as CASSRQGYEQYF.

Comments on this clone: A junction end diverges from the germline sequence, so it may reflect a read error. This chain connects TRBV2 to TRBJ1-2, with 7 nucleotides matching TRBD1. Per germline, CDR1 SNHLY and CDR2 FYNNEI. The CDR3 has 9 residues. CDR3 in DNA: TGTGCCACCTCCGGGACAGCCAACTTC. This gives the protein CATSGTANF. The full variable domain, completed using reference TRBV2 and TRBJ1-2, is EPEVTQTPSHQVTQMGQEVILRCVPISNHLYFYWYRQILGQKVEFLVSFYNNEISEKSEIFDDQFSVERPDGSNFTLKIRSTKLEDSAMYFCATSGTANFGSGTRLTVV.

The chain combines TRBV27 with TRBJ1-1; TRBD1 might be the D (5 bases). Trimming cost V 6 bases and J 0 bases, with 14 bases left between them. The V gene's germline CDR1 is MNHEY and CDR2 SMNVEV (reference sequence). CDR3 length equals 15 residues. The CDR3 DNA sequence: TGTGCCAGCAGCTCCCGGGGGACCGTGAACACTGAAGCTTTCTTT. Residues: CASSSRGTVNTEAFF.

V is TRBV6-2 or TRBV6-3 and J is TRBJ2-7, with TRBD2 matching 10 bases. Germline loops: CDR1 MNHEY, CDR2 SVGEGT. The CDR3 runs to 16 residues. J lost 4 bases, V lost 2 bases, and 8 bases had no gene match. The CDR3 DNA follows: TGTGCCAGCAGTTACCCCCAAGCGGGGGGGCGGTACGAGCAGTACTTC. Its translation: CASSYPQAGGRYEQYF.

The chain employs TRBV21-1 and TRBJ2-2; TRBD1 is the table's D call and was not checked against the DNA. TRBV21-1 is deemed a pseudogene. This CDR3 comprises 16 residues. The CDR3 DNA is TGTGCCAGCAGCCCGGTTGGGGACAGGCTTACCGGGGAGCTGTTTTTT. It specifies CASSPVGDRLTGELFF.

This clone turned up a few times. At the DNA level, this CDR3 is encoded by other sequences in the same sample as well. J is TRBJ1-3 and V is TRBV3-1 (or the pseudogene TRBV3-2); D is unclear. Trimming removed 0 bases from V and 1 base from J, with 7 bases in between. The germline V gene encodes CDR1 LGHDT and CDR2 YNNKEL (reference sequence). This CDR3 region has 15 residues. Here the CDR3 DNA reads TGTGCCAGCAGCCAAGATCGGGTTTCTGGAAACACCATATATTTT. This translates into CASSQDRVSGNTIYF.

This clone was seen a few times. The J gene is TRBJ2-1, the V gene TRBV24-1; 11 nucleotides line up with TRBD2. Trimming took 7 bases from V and 10 from J; bases not matched to a gene: 5. Germline V CDR1 and CDR2: KGHDR, SFDVKD. This CDR3 has 13 residues. The CDR3 protein is CATRLAGAREQFF. CDR3 coding DNA: TGTGCCACCAGACTAGCGGGAGCCCGCGAGCAGTTCTTC.

The V call is TRBV7-8, the J call TRBJ2-1; D possibly corresponds to TRBD2 (7 bases). Germline V gene data show CDR1 as SGHVS and CDR2 as FQNEAQ. Between the trimmed V and J ends, which lost 3 bases and 12 bases, there was a span of 15 bases. The CDR3 is 13 amino acids. As DNA, the CDR3 is TGTGCCAGCAGCTTGGCCAGTGGGGGGGCGCAGTTCTTC. This sequence encodes CASSLASGGAQFF.

The chain recombines TRBV5-1 with TRBJ2-1; a weak D match, TRBD2 (6 bases). V shed 4 bases and J shed 3 bases, with 14 bases lying between them. The germline V gene has CDR1 SGHRS and CDR2 YFSETQ. The CDR3 is 15 residues long. As DNA, the CDR3 is TGCGCCAGCAGCCTACCCCCGGGACTCTACAATGAGCAGTTCTTC. The encoded protein is CASSLPPGLYNEQFF. The full variable domain, its missing parts supplied by reference TRBV5-1 and TRBJ2-1, is KAGVTQTPRYLIKTRGQQVTLSCSPISGHRSVSWYQQTPGQGLQFLFEYFSETQRNKGNFPGRFSGRQFSNSRSEMNVSTLELGDSALYLCASSLPPGLYNEQFFGPGTRLTVL.

This clone was detected once. This chain joins TRBV10-3 and TRBJ2-1; 11 bases are shared with TRBD2. The V and J ends lost 3 bases and 9 bases, in that order; junction bases with no gene match: 1. This CDR3 contains 13 residues. Germline V gene lookup returns CDR1 ENHRY and CDR2 SYGVKD. DNA of the CDR3: TGTGCCATCAGTGAACTAGCGGGGGCTGAGCAGTTCTTC. Translation: CAISELAGAEQFF.

This clone was counted only a few times. This chain links TRBV19 with TRBJ2-7; 8 nucleotides align to TRBD1. This CDR3 spans 15 amino acids. Germline V lookup: CDR1 LNHDA, CDR2 SQIVND (reference sequence). Trimming cost V 3 bases and J 6 bases; bases outside gene matches: 10. The CDR3 coding sequence is TGTGCCAGTAGTATCGATGGACAGGGAGCTAGCGAGCAGTACTTC. Protein sequence: CASSIDGQGASEQYF.

This chain joins TRBV12-3 or TRBV12-4 and TRBJ2-1; no clear D. This CDR3 is built from 11 residues. Trimming took off 6 bases at V and 9 bases at J, with 9 bases between the two ends. Here the CDR3 DNA reads TGTGCCAGCAGACGATGGAGTGAGCAGTTCTTC. Its protein is CASRRWSEQFF.

The chain has TRBV18 and TRBJ2-3; TRBD2 might be the D (6 bases). Germline V gene sequence: CDR1 KGHSH, CDR2 LQKENI. This CDR3 is 16 amino acids long. V lost 2 bases, J lost 3 bases, and 15 bases lay in between. The CDR3 loop reads CASSPYATRSTDTQYF. CDR3 nucleotide sequence: TGTGCCAGCTCACCATACGCGACTAGAAGTACAGATACGCAGTATTTT.

CDR3 sequence reads: CASSPRQGPNTEAFF. The CDR3, as DNA: TGTGCCAGTAGTCCCAGGCAGGGGCCGAACACTGAAGCTTTCTTT. The chain couples TRBV19 to TRBJ1-1; D is possibly TRBD1 (6 bases). Germline CDR1 is LNHDA and CDR2 is SQIVND (reference sequence). This CDR3 is built from 15 residues. The V and J ends lost 5 bases and 1 base respectively, with 14 bases between them.

This clone showed up just once. The gene calls are TRBV9 and TRBJ1-1, with TRBD1 matching over 7 bases. CDR1 is SGDLS and CDR2 is YYNGEE in the germline V gene. The CDR3 is 15 amino acids. V lost 0 bases, J lost 2 bases, and 4 bases stayed unmatched. CDR3: CASSVEGQFNTEAFF. The CDR3 DNA follows: TGTGCCAGCAGCGTAGAGGGACAGTTTAACACTGAAGCTTTCTTT.

The V gene is TRBV6-2 or TRBV6-3, the J gene TRBJ2-3; 8 nucleotides agree with TRBD1. There are 17 residues in the CDR3. Germline V gene sequence: CDR1 MNHEY, CDR2 SVGEGT. Trimming removed 2 bases from V and 2 bases from J; junction bases left unmatched: 9. The CDR3 sequence is CASSYPRGQAYTDTQYF. The DNA for the CDR3 is TGTGCCAGCAGTTACCCCAGGGGACAGGCCTACACAGATACGCAGTATTTT.

The chain uses TRBV7-2 and TRBJ2-7; TRBD2 matches at 10 bases. The CDR3 sequence is 15 residues long. The germline gives CDR1 SGHTA, CDR2 FQGNSA. Trimming took 7 bases from V and 5 from J; bases not matched to a gene: 11. CDR3 region: CASNSVELAGHEQYF. CDR3 coding DNA: TGTGCCAGCAACTCCGTGGAACTAGCGGGACACGAGCAGTACTTC.

The V and J genes are TRBV10-3 and TRBJ2-5, with D perhaps matching TRBD2 (6 bases). The CDR3 runs 18 residues. Trimming removed 3 bases from V and 3 bases from J, with 23 bases in between. From germline, CDR1 is ENHRY and CDR2 SYGVKD. The CDR3 protein is CAISEIVPMAGLKETQYF. CDR3 bases: TGTGCCATCAGTGAAATCGTCCCTATGGCGGGGCTAAAAGAGACCCAGTACTTC.

The chain employs TRBV5-1 and TRBJ2-3; 7 nucleotides align to TRBD1. CDR3 length: 14 amino acids. V was pared by 7 bases and J by 3 bases, with 8 bases of the junction left unmatched. Germline V gives CDR1 SGHRS, CDR2 YFSETQ. Here the CDR3 reads CASSGRGRTDTQYF. The DNA for the CDR3 is TGCGCCAGCTCCGGTAGGGGGCGGACAGATACGCAGTATTTT.